Listed here are 10 T cell receptor beta chains from one sample, sequenced in a study of lymphopenia after photon versus proton radiotherapy. TCRdb keeps only in-frame clones here, not all; method: immunoSEQ multiplex PCR. The sample includes around 50,000 clones, approximately 84% of them seen just once. This material consisted of peripheral blood, taken from a patient treated with proton-based radiotherapy. The receptor set was obtained from a man between 60 and 75 years old with pancreatic cancer.

The chain joins TRBV29-1 to TRBJ2-5, with D unclear. Germline-derived CDR1 and CDR2 are SQVTM and ANQGSEA. CDR3 length equals 14 residues. With 6 bases removed from V and 4 bases from J, the gap between germline ends came to 18 bases. Written as DNA, the CDR3 is TGCAGCGTGATTACCGTACATAAAAGAGAGACCCAGTACTTC. This sequence encodes CSVITVHKRETQYF.

The chain joins TRBV9 to TRBJ2-5, with D unclear. There are 15 residues in the CDR3. The V gene lost 4 bases and the J gene lost 2 bases, with 15 bases spanning the gap. Germline V lookup: CDR1 SGDLS, CDR2 YYNGEE. The CDR3 coding sequence is TGTGCCAGCAGCCCCTCCGGTGCGATTCAAGAGACCCAGTACTTC. Protein: CASSPSGAIQETQYF.

The chain combines TRBV7-9 with TRBJ1-3, with 7 bases fitting TRBD1. Trimming at V came to 5 bases and at J to 2 bases, leaving 3 bases not matched to a gene. The CDR3 covers 14 residues. In germline, CDR1 is SEHNR, CDR2 FQNEAQ (reference sequence). The CDR3 bases are TGTGCCAGCAGCATAACAGGGGCTGGAAACACCATATATTTT. As protein: CASSITGAGNTIYF.

The chain links TRBV7-2 to TRBJ2-5, with 7 bases matching TRBD1. The trim removed 5 bases at V and 5 bases at J, leaving 14 bases unmatched. CDR3 length: 16 residues. Germline V gene sequence: CDR1 SGHTA, CDR2 FQGNSA. CDR3 sequence reads: CASSPRQGVSRETQYF. DNA of the CDR3: TGTGCCAGCAGCCCCCGACAGGGAGTTTCCCGGGAGACCCAGTACTTC.

V is TRBV5-1 and J is TRBJ2-1; the match to TRBD2 covers 14 bases. The V segment lost 0 bases and the J segment 10 bases; nucleotides outside the gene matches: 6. The germline gives CDR1 SGHRS, CDR2 YFSETQ. The CDR3 runs 16 residues. This CDR3 is CASSLETSGRANEQFF. CDR3 in DNA: TGCGCCAGCAGCTTGGAGACTAGCGGGAGGGCCAACGAGCAGTTCTTC.

The chain is built from TRBV7-9 and TRBJ2-7; D gene uncertain. The CDR3 totals 13 residues. The V gene lost 3 bases and the J gene lost 1 base, with 7 bases spanning the gap. Per the germline V gene, CDR1 is SEHNR and CDR2 is FQNEAQ (reference sequence). CDR3 residues: CASSLDESYEQYF. The CDR3 DNA reads TGTGCCAGCAGCTTGGACGAGTCCTACGAGCAGTACTTC.

This clone was counted a few times. This chain joins TRBV29-1 and TRBJ1-2, with 8 bases that match TRBD1. The length of the CDR3 is 11 residues. Germline CDR1 and CDR2: SQVTM and ANQGSEA. Germline trimming cut 3 bases from V and 6 bases from J; bases unmatched to any gene: 0. The CDR3 DNA reads as TGCAGCGTTGAGACAGGGGATGGCTACACCTTC. Translating gives CSVETGDGYTF.

V and J are TRBV28 and TRBJ2-7; weak D call: TRBD2 (5 bases). CDR3 length: 15 residues. V dropped 2 bases and J dropped 0 bases, with 11 bases sitting between them. Germline V gene sequence: CDR1 MDHEN, CDR2 SYDVKM. CDR3: CASSLPGLGSYEQYF. As DNA, the CDR3 is TGTGCCAGCAGTTTACCCGGACTGGGCTCCTACGAGCAGTACTTC.

This chain links TRBV28 with TRBJ1-2; D call uncertain. This CDR3 spans 12 amino acids. Germline loops: CDR1 MDHEN, CDR2 SYDVKM. V was clipped by 10 bases and J by 8 bases, with 17 bases between them. The CDR3: CATYRALGGYTF. CDR3 bases: TGTGCCACCTACCGGGCCCTTGGAGGCTACACCTTC.

The V call is TRBV2, the J call TRBJ2-3; D gene ambiguous. Germline V gene data show CDR1 as SNHLY and CDR2 as FYNNEI. The CDR3 is 12 residues long. The V gene lost 1 base and the J gene lost 7 bases, with 6 bases spanning the gap. The CDR3 nucleotides are TGTGCCAGCAGTGAAGGCGGTCATACGCAGTATTTT. This translates into CASSEGGHTQYF.